These 21 T cell receptor beta chains originate from one sample sequenced in a study of OX40 agonist ivuxolimab in advanced cancers. Sequenced by immunoSEQ multiplex PCR; TCRdb stores in-frame clones only, minus some. Of 65,000 to 100,000 clones in the sample, 94% are singletons; the top ten hold 9.6%. The sequencing here drew on CD4+ or CD8+ T cells sorted from blood, taken in a trial of the OX40 agonist ivuxolimab. These receptor sequences come from an adult with an advanced solid tumor such as melanoma, head and neck, liver or kidney cancer.

The gene calls are TRBV6-1 and TRBJ1-1; a weak D match, TRBD1 (6 bases). The CDR3 runs 14 residues. Per the germline V gene, CDR1 is MNHNS and CDR2 is SASEGT. The germline V and J ends were trimmed by 2 bases and 8 bases, with 15 bases remaining between them. CDR3 sequence (DNA): TGTGCCAGCAGTGAACTTGGCAGGCAGGGGGAAGCTTTCTTT. Translating gives CASSELGRQGEAFF.

The J gene is TRBJ2-7, the V gene TRBV9, with a weak D call TRBD1 (6 bases). Germline V CDR1 and CDR2: SGDLS, YYNGEE. This CDR3 is 15 amino acids long. V lost 4 bases, J lost 0 bases, and 14 bases lay in between. The CDR3 spells CASSLAGDPSYEQYF. The CDR3 coding sequence is TGTGCCAGCAGCTTGGCAGGGGATCCCTCCTACGAGCAGTACTTC.

The rearrangement links TRBV7-9 to TRBJ2-5; D not certain. The CDR3 loop spans 15 amino acids. CDR1 is SEHNR, CDR2 FQNEAQ, per germline (reference sequence). V lost 2 bases and J lost 4, with 14 bases in between. CDR3: CASSLQRLLGETQYF. CDR3 coding DNA: TGTGCCAGCAGCTTACAGAGACTCCTAGGAGAGACCCAGTACTTC.

The rearrangement joins TRBV5-6 to TRBJ1-1, with 8 bases fitting TRBD1. Germline-derived CDR1 and CDR2 are SGHDT and YYEEEE. J gave up 4 bases and V 5 bases, and 7 bases lay outside the gene matches. The CDR3 has 14 amino acids. In DNA form, the CDR3 reads TGTGCCAGCAGTTACGGACAGGGCACCACTGAAGCTTTCTTT. It yields the protein CASSYGQGTTEAFF.

This clone is a singleton in its sample. The chain combines TRBV5-1 with TRBJ2-7, with 9 bases matching TRBD1. CDR1 and CDR2 from the germline V gene are SGHRS and YFSETQ. CDR3 length: 15 amino acids. Trimming took 5 bases from V and 4 from J; bases not matched to a gene: 10. The DNA for the CDR3 is TGCGCCAGCAGTAGGGGACAGGGAGAAGGATACGAGCAGTACTTC. Its protein is CASSRGQGEGYEQYF.

Here the CDR3 DNA reads TGTGCCAGCAGCTTAGAATACAATGAGCAGTTCTTC. Translated, it gives CASSLEYNEQFF. V gene TRBV11-2 combines with J gene TRBJ2-1; D is uncertain. The germline gives CDR1 SGHAT, CDR2 FQNNGV. Trimming left V 0 bases short and J 4 bases short, with 1 base between. This CDR3 has 12 residues.

The chain carries TRBV6-5 and TRBJ2-7, with D perhaps matching TRBD1 (5 bases). Trimming pared 0 bases from V and 2 bases from J, leaving 11 bases between. This CDR3 is 15 amino acids long. From germline, CDR1 is MNHEY and CDR2 SVGAGI. CDR3 region: CASSYSTSGTYEQYF. Here the CDR3 DNA reads TGTGCCAGCAGTTACTCGACATCAGGGACCTACGAGCAGTACTTC.

J is TRBJ2-4 and V is TRBV13; D ambiguous. V lost 3 bases and J lost 1, with 10 bases in between. In germline, CDR1 is PRHDT, CDR2 FYEKMQ (reference sequence). The CDR3 loop spans 15 amino acids. The CDR3 DNA reads as TGTGCCAGCAGCTTGACCGAGGCGGCCAAAAACATTCAGTACTTC. This translates into CASSLTEAAKNIQYF.

The J gene is TRBJ1-1, the V gene TRBV4-3; TRBD1 aligns across 11 bases. J lost 3 bases, V lost 5 bases, and 11 bases had no gene match. The CDR3 is 17 amino acids. Germline assignment: CDR1 LGHNA and CDR2 YSLEER. CDR3 sequence: CASSSGTGGFRDTEAFF. CDR3 nucleotides: TGCGCCAGCAGCTCCGGGACAGGGGGGTTTCGGGACACTGAAGCTTTCTTT.

This chain uses TRBV9 with TRBJ2-1; D gene ambiguous. The CDR3 consists of 12 residues. Trimming shortened V by 4 bases and J by 8 bases, and 10 bases separated the two germline ends. The germline V gene encodes CDR1 SGDLS and CDR2 YYNGEE. The CDR3 loop reads CASSFHSDEQFF. CDR3 sequence (DNA): TGTGCCAGCAGCTTCCACTCGGATGAGCAGTTCTTC.

This clone appeared a single time. V and J are TRBV7-9 and TRBJ2-3; D unresolved. V lost 4 bases and J 0 bases, leaving 11 bases between the germline ends. The CDR3 length is 15 residues. CDR1 is SEHNR and CDR2 is FQNEAQ in the germline V gene (reference sequence). CDR3 nucleotide sequence: TGTGCCAGCAGCTCGGTGGGCTTAAGCACAGATACGCAGTATTTT. Protein product: CASSSVGLSTDTQYF.

The chain couples TRBV5-1 to TRBJ2-3, with D unclear. Germline V gene lookup returns CDR1 SGHRS and CDR2 YFSETQ. This CDR3 spans 14 amino acids. V was clipped by 1 base and J by 3 bases, with 9 bases between them. CDR3 coding DNA: TGCGCCAGCAGCTTGTATGGAGAAACAGATACGCAGTATTTT. Translated, it gives CASSLYGETDTQYF.

V and J are TRBV28 and TRBJ1-3; 9 positions match TRBD1. V was pared by 6 bases and J by 4 bases, with 13 bases of the junction left unmatched. Per germline, CDR1 MDHEN and CDR2 SYDVKM. The CDR3 contains 17 residues. The CDR3 coding sequence is TGTGCCAGCAGAGCTACTCGGGACAGGGTGTGGGGAAACACCATATATTTT. The encoded protein is CASRATRDRVWGNTIYF.

This chain joins TRBV7-8 and TRBJ2-3, with TRBD2 matching over 7 bases. The V segment lost 5 bases and the J segment 1 base; nucleotides outside the gene matches: 6. The CDR3 length is 15 residues. CDR1 is SGHVS and CDR2 is FQNEAQ in the germline V gene. The CDR3 coding sequence is TGTGCCAGCAGCCCCCCGGGAGGAGGCACAGATACGCAGTATTTT. Its protein product is CASSPPGGGTDTQYF.

V is TRBV5-6 and J is TRBJ2-1, with 11 bases fitting TRBD2. The CDR3 sequence is 17 residues long. In germline, CDR1 is SGHDT, CDR2 YYEEEE. J gave up 2 bases and V 0 bases, and 4 bases lay outside the gene matches. CDR3 coding DNA: TGTGCCAGCAGCTTGGCGCTAGCGGGAGGAACCTACAATGAGCAGTTCTTC. Protein product: CASSLALAGGTYNEQFF.

The chain carries TRBV2 and TRBJ2-3; 11 bases are shared with TRBD2. In germline, CDR1 is SNHLY, CDR2 FYNNEI. V was pared by 10 bases and J by 9 bases, with 12 bases of the junction left unmatched. The length of the CDR3 is 14 residues. CDR3 DNA sequence: TGTGCCATTCCGGGACTAGCGGAGCGCCGGACGCAGTATTTT. Encoded protein: CAIPGLAERRTQYF. The full variable domain, rest sourced from reference TRBV2 and TRBJ2-3, is EPEVTQTPSHQVTQMGQEVILRCVPISNHLYFYWYRQILGQKVEFLVSFYNNEISEKSEIFDDQFSVERPDGSNFTLKIRSTKLEDSAMYFCAIPGLAERRTQYFGPGTRLTVL.

V is TRBV19 and J is TRBJ1-6; 7 bases fit TRBD1. Germline trimming cut 4 bases from V and 7 bases from J; bases unmatched to any gene: 4. The CDR3 totals 14 residues. CDR1 LNHDA and CDR2 SQIVND come from the germline V gene (reference sequence). CDR3 amino acids: CASSKDRLNSPLHF. The CDR3 DNA reads TGTGCCAGTAGTAAGGACAGGCTGAATTCACCCCTCCACTTT.

The chain is built from TRBV13 and TRBJ2-1; D ambiguous. Trimming took 2 bases from V and 6 from J, leaving 5 bases between them. The CDR3 length is 12 residues. Germline lookup yields CDR1 PRHDT and CDR2 FYEKMQ (reference sequence). Here the CDR3 reads CASSLQPNEQFF. CDR3 in DNA: TGTGCCAGCAGCTTACAGCCCAATGAGCAGTTCTTC.

CDR3 protein: CASSFLGTGDYGYTF. As DNA, the CDR3 is TGCGCCAGCAGCTTTCTTGGGACAGGGGACTATGGCTACACCTTC. V usage is TRBV5-1 and J usage is TRBJ1-2; 10 positions match TRBD1. V shed 2 bases, J shed 3 bases, and the junction held 4 bases outside the gene matches. CDR3 size: 15 residues. The germline gives CDR1 SGHRS, CDR2 YFSETQ.

V gene TRBV28 combines with J gene TRBJ2-2; possible D gene TRBD2, 6 bases. Trimming took 7 bases from V and 7 from J, leaving 22 bases between them. This CDR3 has 16 residues. CDR1 MDHEN and CDR2 SYDVKM come from the germline V gene. The CDR3 DNA reads TGTGCCAGCACCCCCGTTTCGGGCGGGATTAACGGGGAGCTGTTTTTT. Residues: CASTPVSGGINGELFF.

V is TRBV27 and J is TRBJ1-1; the D is unclear. The ends were cut back, 2 bases at V and 6 bases at J, with 10 bases in the middle. CDR3 length: 13 residues. Germline V CDR1 and CDR2: MNHEY, SMNVEV (reference sequence). As DNA, the CDR3 is TGTGCCAGCAGTTTACTTCGGACTGCTGAAGCTTTCTTT. This encodes CASSLLRTAEAFF.